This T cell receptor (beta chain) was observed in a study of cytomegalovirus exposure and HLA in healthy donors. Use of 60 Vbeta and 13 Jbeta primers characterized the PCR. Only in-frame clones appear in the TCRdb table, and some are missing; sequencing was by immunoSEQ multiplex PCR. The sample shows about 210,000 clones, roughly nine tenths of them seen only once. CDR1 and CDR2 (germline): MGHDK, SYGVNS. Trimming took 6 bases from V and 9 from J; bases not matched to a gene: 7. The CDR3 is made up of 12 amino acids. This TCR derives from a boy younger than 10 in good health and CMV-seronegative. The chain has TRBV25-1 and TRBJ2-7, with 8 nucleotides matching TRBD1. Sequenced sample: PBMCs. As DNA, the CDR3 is TGTGCCAGCAGGGCAGGGGGCCGTGGGCAGTACTTC. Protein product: CASRAGGRGQYF.